This is a list of T cell receptor beta chains from one sample in a study of CXCR3-negative and CXCR3-positive naive CD8 T cells. From its re-call of the 5' RACE reads, TCRdb lists each CDR3 protein once, without DNA. The sample includes 150,000 or so distinct CDR3 sequences. Sequencing was performed on naive CXCR3+ CD8+ T cells from blood. These receptors all stem from a human donor in good health. Some clones in this sample may be carry-over from other donors' samples. CDR3s include the opening cysteine and the closing phenylalanine or tryptophan.

J | V | CDR3
TRBJ1-1 | TRBV12-3/TRBV12-4 | CASTSGYEAFF
TRBJ2-2 | TRBV9 | CASSVRNTGELFF
TRBJ1-4 | TRBV2 | CASRDPTGDQQKLFF
TRBJ2-7 | TRBV29-1 | CSVVGQSYYEQYF
TRBJ2-7 | TRBV28 | CASSFGGLPPHEQYF
TRBJ2-1 | TRBV7-9 | CASSGLDSYNEQFF
TRBJ2-7 | TRBV7-2 | CASSLLAGTYEQYF
TRBJ2-3 | TRBV21-1 | CASSKEEGGPLTQYF
TRBJ2-1 | TRBV30 | CAWSGGTSGRIVQFF
TRBJ2-7 | TRBV29-1 | CSVEGQGLGLSYEQYF
TRBJ2-3 | TRBV7-9 | CASSLLAGSSDTQYF
TRBJ1-1 | TRBV15 | CATSRVGLRTEAFF